The sequence of this T cell receptor (beta chain) was determined in a study of blood T cell repertoires in COVID-19. Study at large: Italy, Spain and the United States were the sources of the convalescent and acute COVID-19 samples. The analysed material was cDNA or gDNA that came from T cells, B-cell-depleted T cells, or PBMCs.

The CDR3 is made up of 17 amino acids. Trimming pared 3 bases from V and 1 base from J, leaving 17 bases between. Per the germline V gene, CDR1 is SNHLY and CDR2 is FYNNEI. Per the study methods: Estimation of nucleated cell counts relied on the amplification of reference gene primers. Repertoires were generated with immunoSEQ multiplex PCR, while TCRdb's copy carries only in-frame clones and drops some. V and J calls and clone size are as listed in that table; D and trimming were resolved from the DNA. The data hold 40,000 or so clones, with about 80% observed a single time. The sequence was collected from a human donor with acute or convalescent COVID-19. The donor label of this sample is uncertain. The sequenced sample was peripheral blood. The chain carries TRBV2 and TRBJ2-3, with D possibly being TRBD2 (6 bases). The CDR3 loop is CASSDWGDRRGTDTQYF. The DNA for the CDR3 is TGTGCCAGCAGTGATTGGGGGGACCGGAGGGGCACAGATACGCAGTATTTT. Full variable domain (remainder filled in from reference TRBV2 and TRBJ2-3): EPEVTQTPSHQVTQMGQEVILRCVPISNHLYFYWYRQILGQKVEFLVSFYNNEISEKSEIFDDQFSVERPDGSNFTLKIRSTKLEDSAMYFCASSDWGDRRGTDTQYFGPGTRLTVL.